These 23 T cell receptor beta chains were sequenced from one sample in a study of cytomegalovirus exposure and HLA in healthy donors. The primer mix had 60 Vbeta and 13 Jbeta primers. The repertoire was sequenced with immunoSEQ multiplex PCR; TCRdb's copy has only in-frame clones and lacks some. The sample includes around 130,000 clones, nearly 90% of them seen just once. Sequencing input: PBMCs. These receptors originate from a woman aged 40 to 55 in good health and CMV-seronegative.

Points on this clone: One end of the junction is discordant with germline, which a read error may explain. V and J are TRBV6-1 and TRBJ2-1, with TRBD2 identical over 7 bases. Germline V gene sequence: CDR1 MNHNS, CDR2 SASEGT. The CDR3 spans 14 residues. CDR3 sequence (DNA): TGTGCCAGCAGTGAAGCGCTTCGTAGCGGGTCCGTAATCTTC. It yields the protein CASSEALRSGSVIF.

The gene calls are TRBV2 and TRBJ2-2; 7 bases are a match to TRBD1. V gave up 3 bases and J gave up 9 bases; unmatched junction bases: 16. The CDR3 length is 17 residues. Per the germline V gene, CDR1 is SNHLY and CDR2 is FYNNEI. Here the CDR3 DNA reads TGTGCCAGCAGTGACTATGCTTCGGGGACAGTCGTCAGGGAGCTGTTTTTT. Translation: CASSDYASGTVVRELFF.

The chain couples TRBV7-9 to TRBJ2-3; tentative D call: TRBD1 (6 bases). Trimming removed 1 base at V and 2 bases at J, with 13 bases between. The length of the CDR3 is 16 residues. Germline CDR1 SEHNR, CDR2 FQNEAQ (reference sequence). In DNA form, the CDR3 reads TGTGCCAGCAGCTTAGACAGGGTGGGAGTCACAGATACGCAGTATTTT. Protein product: CASSLDRVGVTDTQYF.

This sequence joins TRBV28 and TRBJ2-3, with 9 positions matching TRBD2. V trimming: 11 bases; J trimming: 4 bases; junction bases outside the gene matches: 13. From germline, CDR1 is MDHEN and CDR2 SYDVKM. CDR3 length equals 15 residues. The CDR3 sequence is CALINSGRGSDTQYF. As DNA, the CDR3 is TGTGCCCTCATAAATAGCGGGAGAGGTTCAGATACGCAGTATTTT.

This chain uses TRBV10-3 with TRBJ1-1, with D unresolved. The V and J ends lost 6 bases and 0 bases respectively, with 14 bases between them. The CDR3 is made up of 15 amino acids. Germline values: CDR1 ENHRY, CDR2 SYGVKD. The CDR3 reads CAIRDLTEVNTEAFF. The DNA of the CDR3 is TGTGCCATCAGAGATTTGACGGAGGTGAACACTGAAGCTTTCTTT.

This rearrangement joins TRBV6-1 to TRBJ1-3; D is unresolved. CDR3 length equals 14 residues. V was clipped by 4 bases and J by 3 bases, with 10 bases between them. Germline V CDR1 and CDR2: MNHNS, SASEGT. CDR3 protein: CASSADYLGNTIYF. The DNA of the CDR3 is TGTGCCAGCAGTGCCGACTACCTTGGAAACACCATATATTTT.

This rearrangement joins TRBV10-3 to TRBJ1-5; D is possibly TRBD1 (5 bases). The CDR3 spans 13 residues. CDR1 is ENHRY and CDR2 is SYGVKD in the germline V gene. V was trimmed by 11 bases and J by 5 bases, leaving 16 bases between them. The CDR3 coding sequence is TGTGCCTCGGGGTCGGGGGGTTATCAGCCCCAGCATTTT. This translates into CASGSGGYQPQHF.

The CDR3, as DNA: TGTGCCAGCAGCAAAGGGCAGCAAGAGACCCAGTACTTC. This encodes CASSKGQQETQYF. The chain is built from TRBV21-1 and TRBJ2-5; the table names TRBD1, a call not compared with the DNA. TRBV21-1 is a documented pseudogene. This CDR3 has 13 residues.

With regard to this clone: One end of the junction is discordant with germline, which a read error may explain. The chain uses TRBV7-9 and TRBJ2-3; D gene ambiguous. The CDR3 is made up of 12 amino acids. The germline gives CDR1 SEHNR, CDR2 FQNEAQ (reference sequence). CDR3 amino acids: CSSSYTTDTQYF. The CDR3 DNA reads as TGTTCCAGCAGCTACACGACAGATACGCAGTATTTT.

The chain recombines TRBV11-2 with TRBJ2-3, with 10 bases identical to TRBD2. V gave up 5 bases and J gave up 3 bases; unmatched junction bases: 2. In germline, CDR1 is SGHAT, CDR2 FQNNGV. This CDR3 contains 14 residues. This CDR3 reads CASSVGLATDTQYF. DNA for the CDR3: TGTGCCAGCAGCGTGGGACTAGCGACAGATACGCAGTATTTT.

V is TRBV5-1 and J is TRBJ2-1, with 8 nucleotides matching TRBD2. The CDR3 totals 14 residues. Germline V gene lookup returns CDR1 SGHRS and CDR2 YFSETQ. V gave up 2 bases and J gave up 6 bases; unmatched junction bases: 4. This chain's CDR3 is CASSFALAGNEQFF. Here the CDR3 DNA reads TGCGCCAGCAGCTTTGCGCTAGCGGGCAATGAGCAGTTCTTC.

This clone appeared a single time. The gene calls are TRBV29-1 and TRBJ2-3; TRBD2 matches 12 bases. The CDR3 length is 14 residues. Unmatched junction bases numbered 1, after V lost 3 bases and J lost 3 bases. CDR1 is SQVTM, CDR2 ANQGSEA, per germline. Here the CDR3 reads CSVELAGGTDTQYF. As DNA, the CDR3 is TGCAGCGTTGAGCTAGCGGGAGGGACAGATACGCAGTATTTT.

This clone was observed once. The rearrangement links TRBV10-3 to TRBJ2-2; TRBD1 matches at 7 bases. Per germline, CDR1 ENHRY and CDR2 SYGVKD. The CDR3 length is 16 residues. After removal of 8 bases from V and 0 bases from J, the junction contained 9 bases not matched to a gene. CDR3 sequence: CAIGTAGAPNTGELFF. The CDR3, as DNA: TGTGCCATCGGGACAGCCGGCGCCCCGAACACCGGGGAGCTGTTTTTT.

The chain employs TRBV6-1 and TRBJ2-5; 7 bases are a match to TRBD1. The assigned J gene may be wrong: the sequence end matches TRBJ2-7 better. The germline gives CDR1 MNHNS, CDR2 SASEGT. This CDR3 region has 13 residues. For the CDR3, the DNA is TGTGCCGTCAGGGACAGCCCTTCCTACGAGCAGTACTTC. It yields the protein CAVRDSPSYEQYF.

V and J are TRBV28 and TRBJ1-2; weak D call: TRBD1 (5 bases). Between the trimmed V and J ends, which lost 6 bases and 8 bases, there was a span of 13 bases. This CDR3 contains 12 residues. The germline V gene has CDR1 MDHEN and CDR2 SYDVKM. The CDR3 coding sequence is TGTGCCAGCAGAAAGGACAACGGGGGCTACACCTTC. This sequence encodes CASRKDNGGYTF.

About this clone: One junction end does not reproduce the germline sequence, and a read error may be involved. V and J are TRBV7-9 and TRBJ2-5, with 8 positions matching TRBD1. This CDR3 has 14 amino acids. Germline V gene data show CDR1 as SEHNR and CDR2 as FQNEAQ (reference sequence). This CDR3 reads CSSSKTGAGETQYF. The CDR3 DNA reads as TGTTCCAGCAGCAAGACAGGGGCGGGGGAGACCCAGTACTTC.

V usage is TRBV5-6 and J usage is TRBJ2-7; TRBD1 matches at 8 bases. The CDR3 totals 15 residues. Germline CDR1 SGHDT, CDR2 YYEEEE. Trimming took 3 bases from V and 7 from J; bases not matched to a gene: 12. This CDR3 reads CASSSRIQGALEQYF. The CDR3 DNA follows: TGTGCCAGCAGCTCCAGGATCCAGGGGGCGCTTGAGCAGTACTTC.

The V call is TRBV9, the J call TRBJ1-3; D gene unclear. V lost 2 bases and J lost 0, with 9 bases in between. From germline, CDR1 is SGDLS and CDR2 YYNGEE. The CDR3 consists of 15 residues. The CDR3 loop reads CASSVDGSSGNTIYF. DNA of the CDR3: TGTGCCAGCAGCGTCGACGGGAGCTCTGGAAACACCATATATTTT.

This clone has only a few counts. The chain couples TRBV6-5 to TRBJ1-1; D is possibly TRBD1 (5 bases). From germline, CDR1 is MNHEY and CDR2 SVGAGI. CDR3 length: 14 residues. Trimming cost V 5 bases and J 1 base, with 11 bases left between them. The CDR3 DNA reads TGTGCCAGCAGTACGACAGTCACGAACACTGAAGCTTTCTTT. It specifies CASSTTVTNTEAFF.

CDR3 DNA: TGTGCCAGCAGTGAAGATGGGCTGTACGGCACTGAAGCTTTCTTT. It is translated as CASSEDGLYGTEAFF. The chain links TRBV6-1 to TRBJ1-1; no clear D gene. In germline, CDR1 is MNHNS, CDR2 SASEGT. Trimming stripped 1 base from V and 4 bases from J, with 13 bases between. This CDR3 region has 15 residues.

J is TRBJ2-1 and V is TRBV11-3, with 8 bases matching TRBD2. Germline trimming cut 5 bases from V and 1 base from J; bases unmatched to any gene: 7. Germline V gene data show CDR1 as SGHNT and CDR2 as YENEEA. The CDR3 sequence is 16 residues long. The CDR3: CASSRSGSRSYNEQFF. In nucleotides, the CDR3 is TGTGCCAGCAGCCGCAGCGGGAGTAGATCCTACAATGAGCAGTTCTTC.

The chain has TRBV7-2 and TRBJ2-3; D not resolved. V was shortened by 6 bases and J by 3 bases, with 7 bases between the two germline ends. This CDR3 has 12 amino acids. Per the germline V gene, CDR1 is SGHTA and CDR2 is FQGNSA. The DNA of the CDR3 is TGTGCCAGCAGTCGGGTTACAGATACGCAGTATTTT. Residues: CASSRVTDTQYF.

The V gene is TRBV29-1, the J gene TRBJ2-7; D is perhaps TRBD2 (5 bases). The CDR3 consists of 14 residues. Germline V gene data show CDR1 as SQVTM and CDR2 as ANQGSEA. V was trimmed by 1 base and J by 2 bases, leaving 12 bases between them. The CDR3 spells CSVEAVGLAYEQYF. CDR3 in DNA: TGCAGCGTTGAAGCTGTAGGACTGGCCTACGAGCAGTACTTC.